The source of this TCR beta chain is a study of early T cells in non-severe SARS-CoV-2 infection. Looking at the study overall: Sequencing of unsorted whole blood was done on bulk RNA, leaving chains unpaired. Whole-study results and caveats: Anti-spike CD8 specificities were favored by VDJdb matching, whose results missed private and CD4 specificities.

Attached unique molecular identifiers marked individual cDNA molecules. Each CDR3 protein is one row after TCRdb ran MiXCR on the 5' RACE reads. This sample has more than 35,000 distinct CDR3 sequences; 5.9% occur once, and the top ten carry under 5.5%. The V gene end was trimmed by 3 bases and the J gene end by 1 base; junction bases not matched to a gene: 4. The CDR3 consists of 16 residues. CDR1 is SGDLS, CDR2 YYNGEE, per germline. This clonotype was picked up a small number of times. The antigen is not known. This TCR came from an adult who was a healthcare worker with PCR-confirmed SARS-CoV-2 infection or an uninfected control (not recorded which). V gene TRBV9 combines with J gene TRBJ2-1, with 10 positions matching TRBD2. What was sequenced was whole blood. CDR3 in DNA: TGTGCCAGCAGCGCCCTAGCGGGGGCTTCCTACAATGAGCAGTTCTTC. Amino acid sequence: CASSALAGASYNEQFF.